A single sample gave rise to the 12 T cell receptor beta chains below, sequenced in a study of molecular identifiers for immune sequencing clone quantification. TCRdb called the PCR reads again in MiXCR, with one record for every CDR3 protein. This table holds more than 85,000 distinct CDR3 sequences, around a third found once. Sequencing was performed on naive CD8+ T cells from blood, with Jurkat cell RNA spiked in. The sample's subset: FACS-sorted CD8+CD4-CCR7+CD45RA+ naive T cells. Receptors were obtained from a human donor in good health. Some libraries in this study had Jurkat cell RNA spiked in.

Comments on this clonotype: This may be a read error: a much more frequent sequence differs by one nucleotide. The chain is built from TRBV29-1 and TRBJ2-2, with a tentative D call TRBD2 (5 bases). Per germline, CDR1 SQVTM and CDR2 ANQGSEA. The CDR3 is 13 amino acids. The CDR3 DNA follows: TGCAGCGTTGAAGATTGGTACACCGGGGAGCTGTATTTT. Translated, it gives CSVEDWYTGELYF.

There are a few counts of this clonotype. The V call is TRBV6-2 or TRBV6-3, the J call TRBJ1-4; 7 nucleotides align to TRBD1. V shed 2 bases, J shed 5 bases, and the junction held 8 bases outside the gene matches. This CDR3 contains 16 residues. Germline assignment: CDR1 MNHEY and CDR2 SVGEGT. The CDR3 protein is CASSYVVGQKNEKLFF. The CDR3 bases are TGTGCCAGCAGTTACGTCGTGGGACAGAAGAATGAAAAACTGTTTTTT.

This clonotype has only a few counts. Written as DNA, the CDR3 is TGTGCCAGCAGTTACCAGCGGGAGTGGTCGGAGACCCAGTACTTC. It codes for CASSYQREWSETQYF. The chain has TRBV6-2 or TRBV6-3 and TRBJ2-5; 8 bases match TRBD2. Germline CDR1 and CDR2: MNHEY and SVGEGT. This CDR3 is built from 15 residues. The V and J ends lost 2 bases and 5 bases, in that order; junction bases with no gene match: 7.

In this sample, this clonotype turned up many times. CDR3 in DNA: TGTGCCACCAGTGAGGGGAGAGGGAACACTGAAGCTTTCTTT. Translated: CATSEGRGNTEAFF. The genes are TRBV24-1 and TRBJ1-1; unclear D gene. There are 14 residues in the CDR3. CDR1 and CDR2 from the germline V gene are KGHDR and SFDVKD. Trimming removed 4 bases at V and 1 base at J, with 9 bases between.

A remark on this clonotype: A much larger clone differs by one base, so this may be a read error. This chain uses TRBV5-1 with TRBJ2-3; 7 positions agree with TRBD2. This CDR3 contains 15 residues. Per the germline V gene, CDR1 is SGHRS and CDR2 is YFSETQ. V lost 2 bases and J lost 2; bases outside the gene matches: 5. The CDR3 nucleotides are TGCGCCAGCAGCTTAAGCGGGATGTTCACAGATACGCAGTATTTT. Translating gives CASSLSGMFTDTQYF.

J is TRBJ2-1 and V is TRBV27; D is perhaps TRBD2 (5 bases). The V gene lost 6 bases and the J gene lost 4 bases, with 19 bases spanning the gap. This CDR3 is 16 amino acids long. Germline-derived CDR1 and CDR2 are MNHEY and SMNVEV (reference sequence). The CDR3 sequence: CASRRLERPRYNEQFF. The CDR3 nucleotides are TGTGCCAGCAGGCGGTTAGAGCGGCCCCGTTACAATGAGCAGTTCTTC.

This clonotype was seen at least ten times. V and J are TRBV9 and TRBJ2-5, with TRBD2 matching 7 bases. Germline V CDR1 and CDR2: SGDLS, YYNGEE. The CDR3 spans 15 residues. Trimming at V came to 3 bases and at J to 3 bases, leaving 8 bases not matched to a gene. This chain's CDR3 is CASSETGTTEETQYF. In nucleotides, the CDR3 is TGTGCCAGCAGCGAGACCGGGACTACCGAAGAGACCCAGTACTTC.

Note on this clonotype: In this CDR3 the conserved last residue, phenylalanine or tryptophan, is missing, so a read error is likely. The chain recombines TRBV11-2 with TRBJ2-5; weak D call: TRBD1 (5 bases). V was clipped by 9 bases and J by 10 bases, with 15 bases between them. The CDR3 consists of 11 residues. The germline V gene encodes CDR1 SGHAT and CDR2 FQNNGV. The CDR3: CASTGAGSQYI. The CDR3 nucleotides read TGTGCCAGTACAGGAGCCGGCAGCCAGTACATC.

The chain recombines TRBV28 with TRBJ2-7; 8 bases fit TRBD1. Germline V gene sequence: CDR1 MDHEN, CDR2 SYDVKM. J gave up 2 bases and V 5 bases, and 8 bases lay outside the gene matches. The CDR3 extends over 15 amino acids. The CDR3 protein is CASSQRQGPTYEQYF. In DNA form, the CDR3 reads TGTGCCAGCAGTCAACGACAGGGGCCTACCTACGAGCAGTACTTC.

The rearrangement uses TRBV20-1 and TRBJ1-5; the match to TRBD1 covers 10 bases. CDR3 size: 17 residues. V shed 0 bases and J 3 bases; nucleotides not matched to a gene: 8. Germline values: CDR1 DFQATT, CDR2 SNEGSKA (reference sequence). The CDR3 here is CSARDTWTGGANQPQHF. The CDR3, as DNA: TGCAGTGCTAGAGATACCTGGACAGGGGGTGCCAATCAGCCCCAGCATTTT.

Ten or more counts support this clonotype. The chain joins TRBV28 to TRBJ2-3; 8 bases agree with TRBD2. There are 15 residues in the CDR3. V shed 3 bases and J 4 bases; nucleotides not matched to a gene: 6. CDR1 MDHEN and CDR2 SYDVKM come from the germline V gene. The CDR3 region is CASSFTGGRSDTQYF. The CDR3 DNA is TGTGCCAGCAGTTTTACGGGAGGGCGTTCAGATACGCAGTATTTT. Supplemented by reference TRBV28 and TRBJ2-3, the full variable domain reads DVKVTQSSRYLVKRTGEKVFLECVQDMDHENMFWYRQDPGLGLRLIYFSYDVKMKEKGDIPEGYSVSREKKERFSLILESASTNQTSMYLCASSFTGGRSDTQYFGPGTRLTVL.

This clonotype was seen repeatedly, ten times or more. V and J are TRBV29-1 and TRBJ1-4; no clear D. The J call may be incorrect, as the DNA end agrees better with TRBJ2-2. Germline V gene sequence: CDR1 SQVTM, CDR2 ANQGSEA. This CDR3 region has 12 residues. The DNA for the CDR3 is TGCAGCGTTGAATGTGAGACAGGGGAGCTGTTTTTT. Translating gives CSVECETGELFF.